This T cell receptor (beta chain) was retrieved from a study of T cells in localized non-small cell lung cancer. A remark on this clone: No antigen is known for it.

General study results and limits: Of the tissues analyzed, uninvolved adjacent lung showed maximal T cell clonality, greater than tumor. Across samples, adjacent lung featured a median approximately 56 of the top 100 tumor clones. With higher T cell density in blood came longer overall survival.

This table comes from immunoSEQ multiplex PCR, and its TCRdb copy is limited to in-frame clones, with some not included. There are more than 7,500 clones in the sample; about 91% occur only once, and 6% to 7.5% lies in the top ten. Sequencing was performed on peripheral blood, taken before any cancer treatment. The sequence came from a woman aged 35 to 75 with stage I squamous cell lung carcinoma.

The CDR3 loop is CASSPNYRDNGLFF. The CDR3 DNA sequence: TGCGCCAGCAGCCCAAACTACCGGGACAACGGGCTTTTCTTT. The V and J genes are TRBV4-1 and TRBJ1-1, with a tentative D call TRBD1 (6 bases). This CDR3 has 14 residues. V lost 4 bases, J lost 13 bases, and 22 bases lay in between. Germline CDR1 MGHRA, CDR2 YSYEKL.